This TCR beta chain was obtained from a study of circulating and synovial CD4+ cells in juvenile arthritis. The germline CDR1 and CDR2 sequences are MNHNS and SASEGT. V gave up 0 bases and J gave up 3 bases, with 6 bases separating them. The CDR3 is made up of 14 amino acids. Comment on this clone: What it recognizes is unknown.

Clones were read by immunoSEQ multiplex PCR, and TCRdb kept only the in-frame ones, dropping some. This sample has under 40,000 clones; 85% to 95% occur once, and the top ten carry 2.5% to 3.5%. Whole-study results and caveats: Bulk blood CD4 samples held at least an order of magnitude more or fewer genomes than CPL. Compared with bulk blood, circulating pathogenic-like lymphocytes shared substantially more CDR3 sequences with synovial T cells. Vbeta family usage analysis did not detect the pathogenic-like versus bulk difference. Diversity here was lower than in bulk blood CD4 cells.

The genes are TRBV6-1 and TRBJ1-5; D is undetermined. Material for sequencing was CD4+ T cells from blood. The receptor was isolated from a human donor with juvenile idiopathic arthritis. Here the CDR3 DNA reads TGTGCCAGCAGTGAAGCGGGCTCCAATCAGCCCCAGCATTTT. It translates to CASSEAGSNQPQHF.